This TCR beta chain was retrieved from a study of CD8 T cells in ankylosing spondylitis. Study-wide findings and caveats: Prior work had noted some motif variants in reactive arthritis blood and synovial fluid.

Germline CDR1 and CDR2: DFQATT and SNEGSKA (reference sequence). The CDR3 runs 14 residues. V lost 4 bases to trimming and J lost 4 bases; unmatched junction nucleotides: 5. This clonotype was seen at least ten times. Antigen: not known. For TCR beta, libraries came from quantitative 5'-RACE with molecular barcodes. Each CDR3 protein is one row after TCRdb ran MiXCR on the 5' RACE reads. Of approximately 260,000 distinct CDR3 sequences listed, around 7.8% are singletons. Sequencing was carried out using blood, either unsorted or a sorted T cell fraction (not recorded which). This sequence joins TRBV20-1 and TRBJ2-1; TRBD2 agrees at 9 bases. The receptor was isolated from a male donor with ankylosing spondylitis or in good health (not recorded which). The CDR3 bases are TGCAGTGCTATAGCGGGGGCCGGGTACAATGAGCAGTTCTTC. It translates to CSAIAGAGYNEQFF.